A selection of T cell receptor beta chains follows, all from one sample in a study of OX40 agonist ivuxolimab in advanced cancers. Assay: immunoSEQ multiplex PCR; the TCRdb copy retains only in-frame clones and omits some. The data hold more than 95,000 clones, with 85% to 90% observed a single time. The material sequenced was CD4+ or CD8+ T cells sorted from blood, taken in a trial of the OX40 agonist ivuxolimab. The receptors derive from an adult with an advanced solid tumor such as melanoma, head and neck, liver or kidney cancer. Both conserved end residues are part of each CDR3. Each record gives: clone size, D gene, J gene, V gene, CDR3 DNA, CDR3 protein. D genes are given only for firm matches. Clone size is given for some rows only: seen once, a few or many times, or a class if the clone is expanded.

once	TRBD2	TRBJ2-5	TRBV11-1	TGTGCCAGCAGCCGACTAGCGGCCAAAGAGACCCAGTACTTC	CASSRLAAKETQYF
.	.	TRBJ1-2	TRBV6-6	TGTGCCAGTGGCCAGAGTCTTCGCTACACCTTC	CASGQSLRYTF
.	.	TRBJ2-7	TRBV5-1	TGCGCCAGCAGCCCCGGGACCGTCTCCTACGAGCAGTACTTC	CASSPGTVSYEQYF
.	.	TRBJ2-7	TRBV11-3	TGTGCCAGCAGCTTAAGTGCCGCGGGAGAGCAGTACTTC	CASSLSAAGEQYF
.	TRBD1	TRBJ1-2	TRBV28	TGTGCCAGCAGCCCGGGACAGGGGGTATATGGCTACACCTTC	CASSPGQGVYGYTF
.	TRBD1	TRBJ1-5	TRBV19	TGTGCCAGTAAGGACAGGGGGTCATATCAGCCCCAGCATTTT	CASKDRGSYQPQHF
.	.	TRBJ2-7	TRBV28	TGTGCCAGCAGCCCCTGGGCCGGGGGCGAGCAGTACTTC	CASSPWAGGEQYF
.	.	TRBJ1-2	TRBV18	TGTGCCAGCTCACCACCAGGGCCCAACTATGGCTACACCTTC	CASSPPGPNYGYTF
once	.	TRBJ1-2	TRBV6-1	TGTGCCAGCAGTGAAGCGGGCGGGCCCCAGGGCTACACCTTC	CASSEAGGPQGYTF
.	.	TRBJ2-2	TRBV7-8	TGTGCCAGCAGCTTAGCGCTTATCGGGGAGCTGTTTTTT	CASSLALIGELFF
once	TRBD1	TRBJ1-4	TRBV28	TGTGCCAGCAGTTTGGGACAGGGAAATGAAAAACTGTTTTTT	CASSLGQGNEKLFF
.	.	TRBJ2-5	TRBV10-3	TGTGCCATCAGGGGGATGGAAGAGACCCAGTACTTC	CAIRGMEETQYF
.	.	TRBJ1-3	TRBV6-5	TGTGCCAGCAGTTACTCGTTTGGAAACACCATATATTTT	CASSYSFGNTIYF
.	.	TRBJ1-2	TRBV6-1	TGTGCCAGCACCAGGACAGCCCTTAACTATGGCTACACCTTC	CASTRTALNYGYTF
.	TRBD1	TRBJ1-3	TRBV25-1	TGTGCCAGCAGTGATTGGGACAGACTCTCTGGAAACACCATATATTTT	CASSDWDRLSGNTIYF
.	TRBD1	TRBJ2-2	TRBV7-2	TGTGCCAGCAGCCAAGCAGGGACAGTCAACACCGGGGAGCTGTTTTTT	CASSQAGTVNTGELFF
.	.	TRBJ2-2	TRBV7-2	TGTGCCAGCAGCGCCGAGGGTTCGGGGGTGTACACCGGGGAGCTGTTTTTT	CASSAEGSGVYTGELFF
.	.	TRBJ2-5	TRBV4-3	TGCGCCAGCAGCTACAGCGGTCGGGGGGCCCTCCAAGAGACCCAGTACTTC	CASSYSGRGALQETQYF
.	.	TRBJ1-1	TRBV20-1	TGCAGTGCGGGGGACAACACTGAAGCTTTCTTT	CSAGDNTEAFF
.	TRBD1	TRBJ1-2	TRBV7-8	TGTGCCAGCAGCCCAGGGACAGGGGTGGGTCATGGCTACACCTTC	CASSPGTGVGHGYTF
.	.	TRBJ2-3	TRBV19	TGTGCCAGTAAAATAGGCGGGTTGGAAGATACGCAGTATTTT	CASKIGGLEDTQYF
few	.	TRBJ1-5	TRBV10-1	TGCGCCAGCCGAAGGGGGGCTGTGAGCAATCAGCCCCAGCATTTT	CASRRGAVSNQPQHF
.	.	TRBJ1-5	TRBV9	TGTGCCAGCAGCGTAATTCCCCACCCCCGATATAGCAATCAGCCCCAGCATTTT	CASSVIPHPRYSNQPQHF
.	.	TRBJ1-1	TRBV30	TGTGCCTGGAAGCAGGCAACGAACACTGAAGCTTTCTTT	CAWKQATNTEAFF
.	.	TRBJ1-1	TRBV7-2	TGTGCCAGCAGCTTAGGGGGGGGCCGGAACACTGAAGCTTTCTTT	CASSLGGGRNTEAFF
.	.	TRBJ2-3	TRBV19	TGTGCCAGTAGTATCCCCGGGGACGGCACAGATACGCAGTATTTT	CASSIPGDGTDTQYF
.	TRBD1	TRBJ2-7	TRBV19	TGTGCCAGTAGTCGGGACAGGGAATACGAGCAGTACTTC	CASSRDREYEQYF
once	TRBD2	TRBJ2-7	TRBV5-6	TGTGCCAGCAGCGGGCGGTGGCGGGGGGCCTCCTACGAGCAGTACTTC	CASSGRWRGASYEQYF
.	TRBD1	TRBJ1-4	TRBV27	TGTGCCAGCAGTCCTCGACCGACAGGGAATGAAAAACTGTTTTTT	CASSPRPTGNEKLFF
.	TRBD1	TRBJ2-5	TRBV7-9	TGTGCCAGCAGCTCCGCCCGGGACAGCCAAGAGACCCAGTACTTC	CASSSARDSQETQYF
.	.	TRBJ1-6	TRBV2	TGTGCCAGCAGCGAGCTGGACGGGAGTGGGTCACCCCTCCACTTT	CASSELDGSGSPLHF
once	.	TRBJ1-6	TRBV6-6	TGTGCCAGCAGCTACGGACGGATTAATTCACCCCTCCACTTT	CASSYGRINSPLHF
.	.	TRBJ2-7	TRBV18	TGTGCCAGCTCACCGAAGGGCAGGCGAGACTACGAGCAGTACTTC	CASSPKGRRDYEQYF
.	.	TRBJ2-5	TRBV5-1	TGCGCCAGCAGCAGGGGGGGGCCCGATGAGACCCAGTACTTC	CASSRGGPDETQYF
.	.	TRBJ2-1	TRBV7-2	TGTGCCAGCAGCTTAGCGCCCGGAGGGGGGGCATCCTACAATGAGCAGTTCTTC	CASSLAPGGGASYNEQFF
.	.	TRBJ1-2	TRBV4-2	TGTGCCAGCAGCCAAGATAAGGGTTATGGCTACACCTTC	CASSQDKGYGYTF
.	TRBD1	TRBJ1-1	TRBV11-2	TGTGCCAGCAGCTCCGGACAGGGGAACACTGAAGCTTTCTTT	CASSSGQGNTEAFF
.	.	TRBJ1-2	TRBV7-2	TGTGCCAGCAGCCTCAGGGGTTATGGCTACACCTTC	CASSLRGYGYTF
.	TRBD2	TRBJ2-3	TRBV7-2	TGTGCCAGCAGCTCTTCCAGCGGGGGGGCTGTAGATACGCAGTATTTT	CASSSSSGGAVDTQYF
once	.	TRBJ2-5	TRBV6-6	TGTGCCAGCACTCCCGGGGTCAAAGAGACCCAGTACTTC	CASTPGVKETQYF
.	.	TRBJ1-3	TRBV7-2	TGTGCCAGCAGCCTCCTATCCTCTGGAAACACCATATATTTT	CASSLLSSGNTIYF
.	TRBD1	TRBJ1-4	TRBV7-9	TGTGCCAGCAGCCCGGGACAGGGGGGCTATAATGAAAAACTGTTTTTT	CASSPGQGGYNEKLFF
.	.	TRBJ1-4	TRBV2	TGTGCCAGCAGGGAGGACAGAACCATTAATGAAAAACTGTTTTTT	CASREDRTINEKLFF
.	.	TRBJ2-5	TRBV30	TGTGCCTGGAGTGTGGGGACTGCCCGAGGGGGGACCCAGTACTTC	CAWSVGTARGGTQYF
.	.	TRBJ2-7	TRBV7-2	TGTGCCAGCAGCCCTCAAGAGGCCGGCGAGCAGTACTTC	CASSPQEAGEQYF
once	TRBD1	TRBJ2-2	TRBV4-3	TGCGCCAGCAGCCAAGGGACAGGGTACGGGGAGCTGTTTTTT	CASSQGTGYGELFF
few	.	TRBJ1-5	TRBV2	TGTGCCAGCGGTCAGGGCCCTCAGCCCCAGCATTTT	CASGQGPQPQHF
.	TRBD2	TRBJ2-3	TRBV11-2	TGTGCCAGCAGCTTCTCGCGGGGGGCAGATACGCAGTATTTT	CASSFSRGADTQYF
.	.	TRBJ1-5	TRBV1	TGCACCAGCAGCCATCTTGGACGGGATGAACAGCCCCAGCATTTT	CTSSHLGRDEQPQHF
.	.	TRBJ1-2	TRBV6-6	TGTGCCAGCAGCTCCCAGGAGGGCTACACCTTC	CASSSQEGYTF
.	.	TRBJ1-1	TRBV28	TGTGCCAGCAGTTTTATAGAGAACACTGAAGCTTTCTTT	CASSFIENTEAFF
few	TRBD1	TRBJ1-1	TRBV18	TGTGCCAGCTCACCGCAGGGACAGGGGTACACTGAAGCTTTCTTT	CASSPQGQGYTEAFF
.	.	TRBJ1-5	TRBV2	TGTGCCAGCAGTGAATTAGGGTTTAGCAATCAGCCCCAGCATTTT	CASSELGFSNQPQHF
.	.	TRBJ2-1	TRBV9	TGTGCCAGCAGCCCCCTGGGGGGCGCCTACAATGAGCAGTTCTTC	CASSPLGGAYNEQFF
.	.	TRBJ2-7	TRBV2	TGTGCCAGCAGTGAATGGGGGCCCAACGACGGACAGTACTTC	CASSEWGPNDGQYF
.	.	TRBJ2-4	TRBV30	TGTGCCTGGAGTGTGACTAGCAAAAACATTCAGTACTTC	CAWSVTSKNIQYF
few	TRBD1	TRBJ1-1	TRBV19	TGTGCCAGTAGTCTGTCCCGGGACAGGGATGGTGCTTTCTTT	CASSLSRDRDGAFF
.	.	TRBJ2-7	TRBV30	TGTGCCTGGAGTCTCAGGTACGAGCAGTACTTC	CAWSLRYEQYF
.	TRBD1	TRBJ1-4	TRBV4-3	TGCGCCAGCAGCCAAGATGGGGGGACAGTTAATGAAAAACTGTTTTTT	CASSQDGGTVNEKLFF
.	TRBD1	TRBJ1-5	TRBV19	TGTGCCAGTAGTATCCACCAGGGGGCCCACAATCAGCCCCAGCATTTT	CASSIHQGAHNQPQHF